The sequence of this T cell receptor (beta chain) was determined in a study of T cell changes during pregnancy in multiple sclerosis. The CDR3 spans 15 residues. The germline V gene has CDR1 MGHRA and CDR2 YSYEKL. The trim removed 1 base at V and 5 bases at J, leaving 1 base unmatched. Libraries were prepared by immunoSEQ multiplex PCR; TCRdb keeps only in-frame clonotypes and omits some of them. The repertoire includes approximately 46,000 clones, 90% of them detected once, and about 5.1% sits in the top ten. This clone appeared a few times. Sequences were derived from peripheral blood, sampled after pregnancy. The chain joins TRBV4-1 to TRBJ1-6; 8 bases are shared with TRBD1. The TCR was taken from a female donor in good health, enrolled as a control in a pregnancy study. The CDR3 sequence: CASSQVDRDNSPLHF. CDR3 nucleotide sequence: TGCGCCAGCAGCCAAGTGGACAGGGATAATTCACCCCTCCACTTT.